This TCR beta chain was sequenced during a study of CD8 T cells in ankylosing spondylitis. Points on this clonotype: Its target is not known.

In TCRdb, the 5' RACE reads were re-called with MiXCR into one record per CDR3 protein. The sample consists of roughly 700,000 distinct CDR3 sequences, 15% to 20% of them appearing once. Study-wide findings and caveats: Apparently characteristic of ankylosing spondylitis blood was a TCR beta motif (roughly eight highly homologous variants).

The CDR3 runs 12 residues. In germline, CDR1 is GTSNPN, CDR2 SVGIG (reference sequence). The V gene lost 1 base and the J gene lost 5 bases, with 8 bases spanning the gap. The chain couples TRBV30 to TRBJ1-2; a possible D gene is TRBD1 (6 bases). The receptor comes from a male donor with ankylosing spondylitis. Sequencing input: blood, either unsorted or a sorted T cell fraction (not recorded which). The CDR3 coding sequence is TGTGCCTGGAGTGACAGGGCTTATGGCTACACCTTC. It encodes CAWSDRAYGYTF.